The T cell receptor (beta chain) under discussion was sequenced for a study of T cells after yellow fever vaccination. General observations from the study: Most primary-vaccination clones reappeared after the booster (approximately 95% CD4, roughly 90% CD8). Compared with primary, the secondary response was weaker and peaked at day 5, not 15. FACS-sorted repertoires could contain abundant clonotypes contaminating from the bulk population.

Turning to this clonotype: What it binds is unknown.

A 5'RACE template-switching step, the method used to make TCR cDNA, added a universal primer site and UMIs. TCRdb redid the calling of the 5' RACE reads with MiXCR, one entry per CDR3 protein. This sample yields 300,000 to 450,000 distinct CDR3 sequences, of which less than 9.5% are seen a single time; approximately 15% belongs to the top ten. J was trimmed by 1 base and V by 5 bases; bases with no gene match: 6. From germline, CDR1 is SEHNR and CDR2 FQNEAQ (reference sequence). CDR3 length: 16 residues. Sequences were derived from PBMCs, sampled around 45 days after the first yellow fever vaccination. The sequence was obtained from a man aged 18 to 29 who received the YFV17D yellow fever vaccine. The chain couples TRBV7-9 to TRBJ2-3; TRBD2 aligns across 10 bases. CDR3 in DNA: TGTGCCAGCAGCACCCCTCTAGCGGGGGGCACAGATACGCAGTATTTT. It yields the protein CASSTPLAGGTDTQYF.